Below, 20 T cell receptor beta chains from the same sample are listed, as sequenced in a study of post-analysis software for immune sequencing data. Study results and caveats: About five TRBV segments were more frequent in patients than controls; TRBV5-6, TRBV5-1 and TRBV20-1 belonged to this group.

The antigens these receptors bind are not known. Each TCR beta cDNA library carried unique molecular identifiers. MiXCR, applied by TCRdb to the PCR reads, yields one record per CDR3 protein. The sample holds 750,000 to 950,000 distinct CDR3 sequences, about 43% seen once. Source material: blood. Receptors originate from a girl aged 5-17 years with multiple sclerosis.

The chain recombines TRBV7-2 with TRBJ2-7, with D perhaps matching TRBD2 (5 bases). The DNA end is a closer match to TRBJ2-5, so the J assignment may be wrong. The CDR3 is 13 residues long. Germline V CDR1 and CDR2: SGHTA, FQGNSA. CDR3 sequence: CASSLERDATQYF. CDR3 nucleotides: TGTGCCAGCAGCTTAGAACGGGATGCGACCCAGTACTTC.

This clonotype appeared a single time. This chain joins TRBV10-2 and TRBJ1-1; no clear D gene. V was cut by 3 bases and J by 3 bases, with 14 bases left in between. The CDR3 is made up of 15 amino acids. Germline CDR1 and CDR2: WSHSY and SAAADI. The CDR3 region is CASSDLNGEDTEAFF. CDR3 DNA sequence: TGCGCCAGCAGTGACTTAAATGGCGAGGACACTGAAGCTTTCTTT.

The chain combines TRBV7-9 with TRBJ2-6; 7 bases line up with TRBD2. The germline V gene encodes CDR1 SEHNR and CDR2 FQNEAQ (reference sequence). V was clipped by 5 bases and J by 0 bases; unmatched bases: 10. The CDR3 covers 18 residues. The CDR3 sequence: CASSAFSGLASGANVLTF. The DNA of the CDR3 is TGTGCCAGCAGCGCCTTTAGCGGGTTGGCCTCTGGGGCCAACGTCCTGACTTTC.

This clonotype was recorded only once. A much larger clone is a single base away; this may be a read error. This chain connects TRBV12-3 or TRBV12-4 to TRBJ1-1, with D perhaps TRBD1 (6 bases). Trimming shortened V by 3 bases and J by 4 bases, and 21 bases separated the two germline ends. This CDR3 has 17 residues. The CDR3 coding sequence is TGTGCCAGCAGTTTTCCTCTCCAGGGGACACGGGGCACTGAAGCTTTCTTT. This codes for CASSFPLQGTRGTEAFF.

This clonotype was seen only a few times. This rearrangement joins TRBV20-1 to TRBJ2-1, with 11 bases that match TRBD2. Unmatched junction bases numbered 2, after V lost 3 bases and J lost 10 bases. The CDR3 runs to 12 residues. Germline CDR1 DFQATT, CDR2 SNEGSKA (reference sequence). For the CDR3, the DNA is TGCAGTGCTAGCCTAGCGGGAGGAGAGCAGTTCTTC. Translated: CSASLAGGEQFF.

There are a few counts of this clonotype. The J gene is TRBJ2-3, the V gene TRBV4-2; D gene unclear. Germline CDR1 and CDR2: LGHNA and YNFKEQ. The CDR3 covers 13 residues. Between the trimmed V and J ends, which lost 4 bases and 6 bases, there was a span of 11 bases. CDR3 sequence reads: CASSPQADDTQYF. For the CDR3, the DNA is TGTGCCAGCAGCCCCCAGGCGGACGATACGCAGTATTTT.

The rearrangement links TRBV20-1 to TRBJ2-7; D is unresolved. Trimming took 6 bases from V and 3 from J, leaving 15 bases between them. This CDR3 is 13 amino acids long. Looked up from germline, CDR1 is DFQATT and CDR2 is SNEGSKA (reference sequence). CDR3 in amino acids: CSAHTDGCYEQYF. The CDR3 nucleotides are TGCAGTGCCCACACAGACGGGTGCTACGAGCAGTACTTC.

This rearrangement joins TRBV24-1 to TRBJ2-5; TRBD2 matches 8 bases. The CDR3 covers 17 residues. Germline-derived CDR1 and CDR2 are KGHDR and SFDVKD. V lost 3 bases, J lost 2 bases, and 10 bases stayed unmatched. The DNA for the CDR3 is TGTGCCACCAGTGATCCCGCGAGTAGCGGGATACAAGAGACCCAGTACTTC. This translates into CATSDPASSGIQETQYF.

The CDR3 region is CSAWPLQGAVNQPQHF. The CDR3 region has the DNA TGCAGTGCTTGGCCCCTACAGGGGGCGGTCAATCAGCCCCAGCATTTT. The rearrangement uses TRBV20-1 and TRBJ1-5, with TRBD1 identical over 9 bases. V was clipped by 5 bases and J by 3 bases; unmatched bases: 11. The germline V gene has CDR1 DFQATT and CDR2 SNEGSKA (reference sequence). This CDR3 region has 16 residues.

The rearrangement links TRBV13 to TRBJ2-5; D not resolved. The CDR3 has 14 residues. With 4 bases removed from V and 2 bases from J, the gap between germline ends came to 11 bases. In germline, CDR1 is PRHDT, CDR2 FYEKMQ (reference sequence). The CDR3 DNA reads TGTGCCAGCAGCTCGACACTTAGTCAAGAGACCCAGTACTTC. This gives the protein CASSSTLSQETQYF.

This clonotype was seen a few times. The chain links TRBV7-9 to TRBJ2-1; the D is unclear. Per the germline V gene, CDR1 is SEHNR and CDR2 is FQNEAQ (reference sequence). The CDR3 is 13 amino acids. Trimming removed 5 bases from V and 6 bases from J, with 11 bases in between. CDR3 residues: CASSILSGNEQFF. In nucleotides, the CDR3 is TGTGCCAGCAGCATACTTTCAGGCAATGAGCAGTTCTTC.

The DNA of the CDR3 is TGCGCCAGCAGTGAAGCGGGAGCAGATACGCAGTATTTT. Translation gives CASSEAGADTQYF. J is TRBJ2-3 and V is TRBV10-2; TRBD2 aligns across 8 bases. The CDR3 has 13 residues. Per the germline V gene, CDR1 is WSHSY and CDR2 is SAAADI. J was trimmed by 4 bases and V by 3 bases; bases with no gene match: 0.

The chain uses TRBV11-1 and TRBJ2-3; D is ambiguous. The CDR3 contains 15 residues. Germline CDR1 and CDR2: SGHAT and FQDESV (reference sequence). The ends were cut back, 5 bases at V and 0 bases at J, with 12 bases in the middle. The CDR3 nucleotides are TGTGCCAGCAGCCCGGACCTAAGCAGCACAGATACGCAGTATTTT. This gives the protein CASSPDLSSTDTQYF.

The V gene is TRBV12-3 or TRBV12-4, the J gene TRBJ2-3; no clear D gene. The germline V and J ends were trimmed by 2 bases and 2 bases, with 8 bases remaining between them. CDR3 length equals 14 residues. CDR3 in amino acids: CASSLNTDTDTQYF. The CDR3 DNA sequence: TGTGCCAGCAGTTTAAATACAGACACAGATACGCAGTATTTT.

The chain joins TRBV9 to TRBJ2-1; perhaps TRBD2 as D (6 bases). This CDR3 has 17 amino acids. Looked up from germline, CDR1 is SGDLS and CDR2 is YYNGEE. V was cut by 0 bases and J by 0 bases, with 13 bases left in between. The CDR3 nucleotides read TGTGCCAGCAGCGTAGGTCATAGCGGTCTCTCCTACAATGAGCAGTTCTTC. Its protein product is CASSVGHSGLSYNEQFF.

A few counts support this clonotype. The chain is built from TRBV2 and TRBJ1-2; D is possibly TRBD1 (6 bases). This CDR3 contains 15 residues. CDR1 and CDR2 from the germline V gene are SNHLY and FYNNEI. Trimming pared 1 base from V and 4 bases from J, leaving 13 bases between. The DNA for the CDR3 is TGTGCCAGCAGTGAAGGGACAGCCCCTTCCTATGGCTACACCTTC. It specifies CASSEGTAPSYGYTF.

Notes on this clonotype: It may be a read error: a sequence one base away is much more abundant. This rearrangement joins TRBV12-3 or TRBV12-4 to TRBJ2-3, with 8 bases aligning to TRBD2. Germline trimming cut 6 bases from V and 4 bases from J; bases unmatched to any gene: 3. The CDR3 extends over 13 amino acids. The CDR3 region has the DNA TGTGCCAGCAGCTCAGCGGGAGCAGATACGCAGTATTTT. Residues: CASSSAGADTQYF.

CDR3 DNA: TGCGCCAGTCCCTCGCGGGAGACAGATACGCAGTATTTT. Translated, it gives CASPSRETDTQYF. This sequence joins TRBV10-2 and TRBJ2-3; 7 nucleotides match TRBD2. This CDR3 is built from 13 residues. The junction had 6 bases not matched to a gene; V was cut back by 9 bases and J by 3 bases. The germline CDR1 and CDR2 sequences are WSHSY and SAAADI.

This clonotype has only one observation. The V call is TRBV7-3, the J call TRBJ2-7; the D gene is possibly TRBD1 (5 bases). V lost 4 bases and J lost 6, with 22 bases in between. The CDR3 has 16 amino acids. Germline assignment: CDR1 SGHTA and CDR2 FQGTGA. The CDR3 nucleotides read TGTGCCAGCAGCTACGGCCCGACAGCCCCTACTTCCGAGCAGTACTTC. It yields the protein CASSYGPTAPTSEQYF.

This clonotype was seen a few times. The chain is built from TRBV12-3 or TRBV12-4 and TRBJ2-7; possibly TRBD1 or TRBD2 for D (5 bases each). The CDR3 covers 16 residues. V shed 6 bases and J shed 1 base, with 19 bases lying between them. The CDR3 DNA reads TGTGCCAGCAGGGATTGGGGACCTCAGGCTTCCTACGAGCAGTACTTC. Its protein is CASRDWGPQASYEQYF.